This entry features one T cell receptor (beta chain) sequence. The data originate from a study of blood T cell repertoires in COVID-19. Study summary: COVID-19 samples from acute and convalescent phases originated in the United States, Italy and Spain. In each case, the material was cDNA or gDNA derived from T cells, B-cell-depleted T cells, or PBMCs.

Authors' methods: Using reference gene primer amplification, nucleated cell counts were estimated. The method was immunoSEQ multiplex PCR; TCRdb's version includes in-frame clones alone and lacks a portion of them. V and J calls and clone size come straight from that table; D and trimming were deduced from the DNA. The sample has about 53,000 clones, roughly 85% seen once. CDR1 is SGHTA and CDR2 is FQGNSA in the germline V gene. There are 14 residues in the CDR3. V dropped 5 bases and J dropped 8 bases, with 13 bases sitting between them. This receptor was identified in a man older than 75 with acute or convalescent COVID-19. The sequenced material came from peripheral blood. This rearrangement joins TRBV7-2 to TRBJ1-6, with TRBD1 as a possible D gene (5 bases). Written as DNA, the CDR3 is TGTGCCAGCAGCGCCGGGACTGCCGATTCACCCCTCCACTTT. Amino acids: CASSAGTADSPLHF.